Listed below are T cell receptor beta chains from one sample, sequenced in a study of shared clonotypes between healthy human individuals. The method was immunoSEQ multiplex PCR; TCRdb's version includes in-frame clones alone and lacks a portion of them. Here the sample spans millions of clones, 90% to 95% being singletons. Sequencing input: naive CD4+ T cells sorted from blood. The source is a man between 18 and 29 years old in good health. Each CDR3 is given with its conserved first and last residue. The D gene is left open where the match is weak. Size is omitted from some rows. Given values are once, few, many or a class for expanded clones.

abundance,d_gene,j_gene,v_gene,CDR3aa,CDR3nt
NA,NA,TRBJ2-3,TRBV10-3,CAISPNEGETQYF,TGTGCCATCAGCCCAAACGAGGGGGAAACGCAGTATTTT
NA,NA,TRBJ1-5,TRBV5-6,CASSSGAGQPQHF,TGTGCCAGCAGCTCCGGCGCGGGTCAGCCCCAGCATTTT
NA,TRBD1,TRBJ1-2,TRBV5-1,CASSLSQGGYGYTF,TGCGCCAGCAGCTTGAGTCAGGGGGGCTATGGCTACACCTTC
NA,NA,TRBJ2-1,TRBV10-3,CAIGDGGNEQFF,TGTGCCATCGGGGACGGCGGCAATGAGCAGTTCTTC
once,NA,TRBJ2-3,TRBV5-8,CASSIDTDTQYF,TGTGCCAGCAGCATAGACACAGATACGCAGTATTTT
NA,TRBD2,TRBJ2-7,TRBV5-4,CASTPGTSFSHEQYF,TGTGCCAGCACCCCCGGGACTAGCTTTAGCCACGAGCAGTACTTC
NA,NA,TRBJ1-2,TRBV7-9,CASSGVPNYGYTF,TGTGCCAGCAGCGGGGTCCCTAACTATGGCTACACCTTC
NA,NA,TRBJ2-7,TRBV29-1,CSATSGSSYEQYF,TGCAGCGCTACCAGCGGATCTTCCTACGAGCAGTACTTC
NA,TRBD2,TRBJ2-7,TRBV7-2,CASSSQRDYEQYF,TGTGCCAGCAGCTCCCAGCGGGACTACGAGCAGTACTTC
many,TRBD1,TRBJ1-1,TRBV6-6,CASSLGGTANTEAFF,TGTGCCAGCAGCCTGGGAGGGACAGCGAACACTGAAGCTTTCTTT
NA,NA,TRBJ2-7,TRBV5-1,CASSLGQGIHEQYF,TGCGCCAGCAGCTTGGGGCAGGGGATCCACGAGCAGTACTTC
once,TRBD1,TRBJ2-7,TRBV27,CASRAIVISIRGPPPYEQYF,TGTGCCAGCAGGGCTATTGTGATAAGTATCAGGGGGCCCCCCCCCTACGAGCAGTACTTC
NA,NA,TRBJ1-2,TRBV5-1,CASSSTVYGYTF,TGCGCCAGCAGCTCGACGGTCTATGGCTACACCTTC
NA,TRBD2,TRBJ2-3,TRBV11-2,CASSLGTSGSTDTQYF,TGTGCCAGCAGCTTGGGGACTAGCGGAAGCACAGATACGCAGTATTTT
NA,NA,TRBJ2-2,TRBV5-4,CASSPNLALNTGELFF,TGTGCCAGCAGCCCTAATCTAGCGCTAAACACCGGGGAGCTGTTTTTT
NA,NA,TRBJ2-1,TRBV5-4,CASSLYTSNEQFF,TGTGCCAGCAGCTTGTACACCTCCAATGAGCAGTTCTTC
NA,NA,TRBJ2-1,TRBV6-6,CASSPHWGRENEQFF,TGTGCCAGCAGTCCTCACTGGGGTAGGGAGAATGAGCAGTTCTTC